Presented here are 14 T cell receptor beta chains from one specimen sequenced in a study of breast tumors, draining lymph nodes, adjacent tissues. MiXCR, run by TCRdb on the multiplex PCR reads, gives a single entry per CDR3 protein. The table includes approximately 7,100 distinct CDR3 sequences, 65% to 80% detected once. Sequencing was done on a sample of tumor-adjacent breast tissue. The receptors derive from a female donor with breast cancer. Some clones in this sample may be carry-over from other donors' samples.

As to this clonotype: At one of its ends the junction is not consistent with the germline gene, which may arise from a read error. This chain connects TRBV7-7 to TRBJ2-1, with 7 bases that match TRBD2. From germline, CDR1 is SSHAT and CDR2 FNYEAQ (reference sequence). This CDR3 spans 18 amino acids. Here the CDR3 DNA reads TGTGCTAGCAGCCCCCGTGTTTCTAGCGGTATGTCCTACAATGAGCAGTTCTTC. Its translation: CASSPRVSSGMSYNEQFF. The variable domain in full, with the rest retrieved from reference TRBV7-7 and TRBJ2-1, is GAGVSQSPRYKVTKRGQDVTLRCDPISSHATLYWYQQALGQGPEFLTYFNYEAQPDKSGLPSDRFSAERPEGSISTLTIQRTEQRDSAMYRCASSPRVSSGMSYNEQFFGPGTRLTVL.

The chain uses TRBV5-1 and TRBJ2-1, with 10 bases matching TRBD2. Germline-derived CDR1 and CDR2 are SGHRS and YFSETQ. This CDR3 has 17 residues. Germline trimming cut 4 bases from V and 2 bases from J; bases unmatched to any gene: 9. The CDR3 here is CASSPQTSGPTYNEQFF. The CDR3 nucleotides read TGCGCCAGCAGCCCCCAGACTAGCGGGCCCACCTACAATGAGCAGTTCTTC.

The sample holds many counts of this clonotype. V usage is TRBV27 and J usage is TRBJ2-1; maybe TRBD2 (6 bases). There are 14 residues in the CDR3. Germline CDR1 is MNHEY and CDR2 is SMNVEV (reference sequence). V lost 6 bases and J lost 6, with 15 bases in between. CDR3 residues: CASRGGRAGNEQFF. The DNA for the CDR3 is TGTGCCAGCAGGGGGGGTAGGGCAGGCAATGAGCAGTTCTTC.

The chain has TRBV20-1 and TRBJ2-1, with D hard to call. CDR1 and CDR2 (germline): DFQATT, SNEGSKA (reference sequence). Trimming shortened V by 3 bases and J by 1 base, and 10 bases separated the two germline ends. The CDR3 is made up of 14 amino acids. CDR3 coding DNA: TGCAGTGCTAGGCTAGGCGCTTCCTACAATGAGCAGTTCTTC. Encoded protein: CSARLGASYNEQFF.

CDR3 residues: CASSLNFGGPYNEQFF. The CDR3 DNA is TGTGCCAGCAGCCTAAATTTCGGGGGACCTTACAATGAGCAGTTCTTC. The chain uses TRBV11-2 and TRBJ2-1; TRBD2 might be the D (6 bases). Germline values: CDR1 SGHAT, CDR2 FQNNGV. The V end was cut by 5 bases, the J end by 4 bases, with 18 bases between. The CDR3 covers 16 residues.

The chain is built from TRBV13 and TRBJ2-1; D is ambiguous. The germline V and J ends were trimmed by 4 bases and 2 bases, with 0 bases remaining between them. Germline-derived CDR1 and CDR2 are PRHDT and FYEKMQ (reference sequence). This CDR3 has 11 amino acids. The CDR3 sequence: CASSSYNEQFF. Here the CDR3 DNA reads TGTGCCAGCAGCTCCTACAATGAGCAGTTCTTC.

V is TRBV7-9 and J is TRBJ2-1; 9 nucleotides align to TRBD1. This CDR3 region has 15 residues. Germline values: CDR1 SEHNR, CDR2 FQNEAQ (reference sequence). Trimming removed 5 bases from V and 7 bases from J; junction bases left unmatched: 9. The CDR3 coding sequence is TGTGCCAGCAGCCATGGACAGGGGTTCATAAATGAGCAGTTCTTC. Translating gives CASSHGQGFINEQFF.

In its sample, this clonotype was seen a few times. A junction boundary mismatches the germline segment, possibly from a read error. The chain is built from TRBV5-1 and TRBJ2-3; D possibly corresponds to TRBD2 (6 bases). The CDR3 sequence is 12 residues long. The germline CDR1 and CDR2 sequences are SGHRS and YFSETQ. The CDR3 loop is CASNLEGSTQYF. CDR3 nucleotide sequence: TGCGCCAGCAACTTGGAGGGATCTACGCAGTATTTT.

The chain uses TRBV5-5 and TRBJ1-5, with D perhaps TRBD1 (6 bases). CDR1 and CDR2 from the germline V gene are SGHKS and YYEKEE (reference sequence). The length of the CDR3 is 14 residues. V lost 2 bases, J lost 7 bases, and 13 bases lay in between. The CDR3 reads CASSFETGQQPQHF. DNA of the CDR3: TGTGCCAGCAGCTTCGAGACAGGCCAACAGCCCCAGCATTTT.

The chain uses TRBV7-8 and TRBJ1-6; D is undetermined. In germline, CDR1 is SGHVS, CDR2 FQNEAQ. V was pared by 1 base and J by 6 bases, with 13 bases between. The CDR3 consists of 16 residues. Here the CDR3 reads CASSLEIFPRNSPLHF. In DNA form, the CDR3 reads TGTGCCAGCAGCTTAGAGATCTTCCCCCGTAATTCACCCCTCCACTTT.

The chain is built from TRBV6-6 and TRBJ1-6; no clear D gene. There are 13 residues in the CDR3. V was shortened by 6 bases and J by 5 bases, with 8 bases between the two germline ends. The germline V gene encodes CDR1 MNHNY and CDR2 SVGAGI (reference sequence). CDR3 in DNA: TGTGCCAGCAGCAACCCAAATAATTCACCCCTCCACTTT. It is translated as CASSNPNNSPLHF.

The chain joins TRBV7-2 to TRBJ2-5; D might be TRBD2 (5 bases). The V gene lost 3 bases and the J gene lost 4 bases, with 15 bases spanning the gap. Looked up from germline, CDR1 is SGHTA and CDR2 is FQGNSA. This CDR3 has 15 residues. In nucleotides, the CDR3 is TGTGCCAGCAGCTTTGTGGGAGAGCGAGGAGAGACCCAGTACTTC. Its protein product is CASSFVGERGETQYF.

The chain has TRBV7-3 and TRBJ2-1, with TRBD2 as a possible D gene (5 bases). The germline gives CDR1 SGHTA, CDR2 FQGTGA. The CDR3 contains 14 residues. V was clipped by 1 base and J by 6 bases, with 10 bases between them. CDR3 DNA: TGTGCCAGCAGCTTAAAGGGCAGCGGCAATGAGCAGTTCTTC. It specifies CASSLKGSGNEQFF.

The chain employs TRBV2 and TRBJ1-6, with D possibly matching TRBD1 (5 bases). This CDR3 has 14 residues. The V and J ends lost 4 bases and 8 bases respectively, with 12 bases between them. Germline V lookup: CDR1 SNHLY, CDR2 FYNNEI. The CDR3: CASSGTTVDSPLHF. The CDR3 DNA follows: TGTGCCAGCAGTGGGACAACTGTGGATTCACCCCTCCACTTT.